This T cell receptor beta chain was identified during a study of T cell repertoires in cytomegalovirus infection. TCRdb re-analysed the reads in MiXCR, keeping a single row per CDR3 protein. The data contain around 630,000 distinct CDR3 sequences, 20% to 25% of them singletons. The CDR3 totals 14 residues. The germline V gene encodes CDR1 MDHEN and CDR2 SYDVKM. Between the trimmed V and J ends, which lost 4 bases and 6 bases, there was a span of 13 bases. In its sample, this clonotype was seen a few times. The V and J genes are TRBV28 and TRBJ1-5, with unresolved D. This clonotype was obtained from a human donor in good health (CMV status not recorded). Some clones in this sample may be carry-over from other donors' samples. Sample: CD8+ T cells from PBMCs. CDR3 sequence: CASSSTFARQPQHF. DNA for the CDR3: TGTGCCAGCAGTTCTACTTTCGCGCGTCAGCCCCAGCATTTT.